One and the same sample provided the 13 T cell receptor beta chains below, sequenced in a study of circulating and synovial CD4+ cells in juvenile arthritis. Here immunoSEQ multiplex PCR was the method, and the copy in TCRdb shows in-frame clones only, minus some. There are about 3,800 clones in the sample; about 80% occur only once, and roughly 4.6% lies in the top ten. Sequenced sample: CD4+ T cells from synovial fluid. All receptors come from a human donor with juvenile idiopathic arthritis.

The gene calls are TRBV5-8 and TRBJ2-5; TRBD2 matches at 7 bases. This CDR3 has 16 residues. Germline V gives CDR1 SGHTS, CDR2 YDEGEE. The junction had 5 bases not matched to a gene; V was cut back by 0 bases and J by 0 bases. The CDR3 nucleotides read TGTGCCAGCAGCTTGGGGCAGCGGGGAAACCAAGAGACCCAGTACTTC. Its protein is CASSLGQRGNQETQYF.

A single count supports this clone. Germline is not matched at one junction end, which may reflect a read error. This CDR3 is also generated by other DNA sequences in the sample. The chain couples TRBV7-2 to TRBJ2-6; the D gene is possibly TRBD1 (5 bases). Germline V gene data show CDR1 as SGHTA and CDR2 as FQGNSA. The CDR3 has 13 residues. CDR3 coding DNA: TGTGCCAGCAGCTTCGGTGGGGCCAACGTCCTGACCTTC. This translates into CASSFGGANVLTF. Complete variable domain (other parts from reference TRBV7-2 and TRBJ2-6): GAGVSQSPSNKVTEKGKDVELRCDPISGHTALYWYRQSLGQGLEFLIYFQGNSAPDKSGLPSDRFSAERTGGSVSTLTIQRTQQEDSAVYLCASSFGGANVLTFGAGSRLTVL.

The V gene is TRBV28, the J gene TRBJ2-1; perhaps TRBD2 as D (6 bases). The V and J ends lost 6 bases and 6 bases respectively, with 21 bases between them. Germline V gene sequence: CDR1 MDHEN, CDR2 SYDVKM. The CDR3 sequence is 16 residues long. For the CDR3, the DNA is TGTGCCAGCAGGAGCGATTTGAGGGAGGAGTTCAATGAGCAGTTCTTC. It translates to CASRSDLREEFNEQFF.

The chain is built from TRBV5-4 and TRBJ2-1, with 13 positions matching TRBD2. This CDR3 spans 15 amino acids. The V gene end was trimmed by 4 bases and the J gene end by 5 bases; junction bases not matched to a gene: 3. Germline V gives CDR1 SGHNT, CDR2 YYREEE (reference sequence). The CDR3 region has the DNA TGTGCCAGCAGCGCGGGACTAGCGGGGAACAATGAGCAGTTCTTC. Translation: CASSAGLAGNNEQFF.

The chain has TRBV11-3 and TRBJ2-3; 9 positions agree with TRBD2. V shed 1 base and J 2 bases; nucleotides not matched to a gene: 1. The CDR3 extends over 15 amino acids. Germline-derived CDR1 and CDR2 are SGHNT and YENEEA. In nucleotides, the CDR3 is TGTGCCAGCAGCTTAGGGACTAGCGACACAGATACGCAGTATTTT. It translates to CASSLGTSDTDTQYF.

The chain has TRBV27 and TRBJ2-3; perhaps TRBD2 as D (5 bases). Germline CDR1 is MNHEY and CDR2 is SMNVEV (reference sequence). Trimming took off 10 bases at V and 2 bases at J, with 22 bases between the two ends. The CDR3 is 16 residues long. The CDR3 here is CATRFSGTGSTDTQYF. DNA for the CDR3: TGTGCCACCCGATTCAGCGGCACGGGGTCCACAGATACGCAGTATTTT.

The genes are TRBV20-1 and TRBJ1-2, with a weak D call TRBD1 (5 bases). Trimming took off 3 bases at V and 6 bases at J, with 8 bases between the two ends. The CDR3 has 11 amino acids. The germline gives CDR1 DFQATT, CDR2 SNEGSKA (reference sequence). CDR3 DNA sequence: TGCAGTGCTAGCGGGGGGAATGGCTACACCTTC. It specifies CSASGGNGYTF.

The V and J genes are TRBV5-8 and TRBJ1-5; D not resolved. The CDR3 totals 14 residues. The V end lost 4 bases, the J end lost 0 bases, and 8 bases lay between the germline ends. Germline CDR1 is SGHTS and CDR2 is YDEGEE. CDR3 nucleotides: TGTGCCAGCAGCCGAGGTAATAGCAATCAGCCCCAGCATTTT. Its protein is CASSRGNSNQPQHF.

This rearrangement joins TRBV19 to TRBJ2-7; D is unresolved. V lost 1 base, J lost 1 base, and 8 bases lay in between. The CDR3 consists of 14 residues. Looked up from germline, CDR1 is LNHDA and CDR2 is SQIVND (reference sequence). The CDR3 protein is CASSIVTDSYEQYF. The CDR3 nucleotides are TGTGCCAGTAGTATAGTTACTGATTCCTACGAGCAGTACTTC.

This clone showed up just once. The chain combines TRBV29-1 with TRBJ1-3; D gene uncertain. Germline CDR1 reads SQVTM; CDR2 reads ANQGSEA. Deletions cut 4 bases from V and 2 bases from J, with 6 bases between. The CDR3 covers 12 residues. The CDR3 DNA follows: TGCAGCGTTGTTATCGCTGGAAACACCATATATTTT. As protein: CSVVIAGNTIYF.

The gene calls are TRBV2 and TRBJ2-2; 12 nucleotides match TRBD1. After removal of 4 bases from V and 3 bases from J, the junction contained 3 bases not matched to a gene. The germline gives CDR1 SNHLY, CDR2 FYNNEI. CDR3 length: 16 amino acids. CDR3 bases: TGTGCCAGCAGTGTCGGGACAGGGGGCTACACCGGGGAGCTGTTTTTT. Its translation is CASSVGTGGYTGELFF.

About this clone: The germline gene is not matched at one end of the junction; a read error may be the cause. The same CDR3 is also encoded by other DNA sequences in this sample. The chain carries TRBV10-3 and TRBJ1-6; D is unresolved. The germline CDR1 and CDR2 sequences are ENHRY and SYGVKD. CDR3 length equals 16 residues. The CDR3 loop is CAISSGSGSANSPLHF. CDR3 in DNA: TGTGCCATCAGCTCGGGGTCGGGATCTGCTAATTCCCCCCTCCACTTT.

V usage is TRBV5-1 and J usage is TRBJ2-2; no clear D. The length of the CDR3 is 14 residues. The V gene's germline CDR1 is SGHRS and CDR2 YFSETQ. Trimming stripped 1 base from V and 4 bases from J, with 8 bases between. CDR3 in DNA: TGCGCCAGCAGCTTGAGGTGGGCCACCGGGGAGCTGTTTTTT. Its protein is CASSLRWATGELFF. The entire variable domain, with the rest obtained from reference TRBV5-1 and TRBJ2-2, is as follows: KAGVTQTPRYLIKTRGQQVTLSCSPISGHRSVSWYQQTPGQGLQFLFEYFSETQRNKGNFPGRFSGRQFSNSRSEMNVSTLELGDSALYLCASSLRWATGELFFGEGSRLTVL.